Following are 12 T cell receptor beta chains from one sample sequenced in a study of T cell repertoires in cytomegalovirus infection. Their antigen targets remain unknown. MiXCR, run by TCRdb on the reads, gives a single entry per CDR3 protein. The repertoire has under 50,000 distinct CDR3 sequences, roughly 20% of them found once; the top ten carry about 90%. This specimen was CD8+ T cells from cultured PBMCs, taken from culture after CMV antigen stimulation. These receptors all stem from a human donor in good health (CMV status not recorded). Some clones in this sample may be carry-over from other donors' samples.

This chain connects TRBV4-1 to TRBJ1-2; a possible D gene is TRBD1 (6 bases). Germline CDR1 and CDR2: MGHRA and YSYEKL. The CDR3 has 15 residues. Trimming stripped 0 bases from V and 3 bases from J, with 11 bases between. The CDR3 spells CASSQENRVDYGYTF. DNA for the CDR3: TGCGCCAGCAGCCAAGAAAACAGGGTGGACTATGGCTACACCTTC.

This chain connects TRBV27 to TRBJ2-2, with 7 nucleotides matching TRBD2. V shed 8 bases and J 6 bases; nucleotides not matched to a gene: 18. Germline CDR1 MNHEY, CDR2 SMNVEV (reference sequence). CDR3 length equals 17 residues. The CDR3 DNA is TGTGCCAGCGTAAGATTAGACAAACAAACTAGCGCCGGGGAGCTGTTTTTT. As protein: CASVRLDKQTSAGELFF.

The J gene is TRBJ2-2, the V gene TRBV25-1, with D possibly being TRBD2 (5 bases). V shed 1 base and J shed 6 bases, with 6 bases lying between them. CDR3 length: 13 residues. Looked up from germline, CDR1 is MGHDK and CDR2 is SYGVNS. As DNA, the CDR3 is TGTGCCAGCAGTGAATTCGGGGCCGGGGAGCTGTTTTTT. Translating it yields CASSEFGAGELFF.

This chain uses TRBV7-9 with TRBJ2-2; TRBD1 is a possible D gene (6 bases). Looked up from germline, CDR1 is SEHNR and CDR2 is FQNEAQ (reference sequence). V was pared by 8 bases and J by 4 bases, with 14 bases between. The CDR3 is made up of 14 amino acids. CDR3 bases: TGTGCCAGCCTGGGGGCCTATTTCACCGGGGAGCTGTTTTTT. Its translation is CASLGAYFTGELFF.

The CDR3 loop reads CASSPRGDLTGELFF. As DNA, the CDR3 is TGTGCCAGTAGCCCCAGGGGGGACCTTACCGGGGAGCTGTTTTTT. This chain joins TRBV19 and TRBJ2-2; perhaps TRBD1 as D (7 bases). The CDR3 runs to 15 residues. The germline CDR1 and CDR2 sequences are LNHDA and SQIVND (reference sequence). The ends were cut back, 6 bases at V and 5 bases at J, with 16 bases in the middle.

V gene TRBV4-2 combines with J gene TRBJ1-1, with D hard to call. The V gene lost 4 bases and the J gene lost 1 base, with 13 bases spanning the gap. Germline V gene sequence: CDR1 LGHNA, CDR2 YNFKEQ. The CDR3 sequence is 15 residues long. The DNA of the CDR3 is TGTGCCAGCAGCCCCGTTTTGGACTGGAACACTGAAGCTTTCTTT. Encoded protein: CASSPVLDWNTEAFF.

The chain couples TRBV6-5 to TRBJ2-1, with D uncertain. V was shortened by 0 bases and J by 7 bases, with 10 bases between the two germline ends. The CDR3 runs 14 residues. Per the germline V gene, CDR1 is MNHEY and CDR2 is SVGAGI. The DNA for the CDR3 is TGTGCCAGCAGTTACTCGAAGAGCAGGAATGAGCAGTTCTTC. Translation gives CASSYSKSRNEQFF.

This clonotype was counted a single time. The gene calls are TRBV27 and TRBJ1-5; 10 bases align to TRBD1. This CDR3 is built from 15 residues. Germline trimming cut 1 base from V and 5 bases from J; bases unmatched to any gene: 2. CDR1 and CDR2 from the germline V gene are MNHEY and SMNVEV (reference sequence). In DNA form, the CDR3 reads TGTGCCAGCAGTTTATGGGGACAGGGGTATCAGCCCCAGCATTTT. Protein product: CASSLWGQGYQPQHF.

CDR3 region: CSADSGGRGSTDTQYF. The CDR3 DNA follows: TGCAGTGCGGATAGCGGGGGACGAGGGAGCACAGATACGCAGTATTTT. The chain carries TRBV20-1 and TRBJ2-3, with 9 bases fitting TRBD2. J gave up 0 bases and V 6 bases, and 10 bases lay outside the gene matches. CDR1 is DFQATT and CDR2 is SNEGSKA in the germline V gene (reference sequence). CDR3 length: 16 residues.

The rearrangement joins TRBV6-1 to TRBJ2-7, with 7 nucleotides matching TRBD1. The ends lost 5 bases at V and 0 bases at J; junction bases unmatched: 10. The germline gives CDR1 MNHNS, CDR2 SASEGT. The CDR3 sequence is 16 residues long. The CDR3 sequence is CASSSTDRALSYEQYF. Written as DNA, the CDR3 is TGTGCCAGCAGTTCCACCGACAGGGCCCTCTCCTACGAGCAGTACTTC.

V usage is TRBV9 and J usage is TRBJ1-2; the D gene is possibly TRBD1 (6 bases). The CDR3 is made up of 15 amino acids. V lost 5 bases and J lost 4, with 18 bases in between. CDR1 SGDLS and CDR2 YYNGEE come from the germline V gene. The DNA of the CDR3 is TGTGCCAGCAGTATTTCCCGGGACATGGTCTATGGCTACACCTTC. This codes for CASSISRDMVYGYTF.

The chain carries TRBV6-1 and TRBJ2-5; D is possibly TRBD2 (6 bases). This CDR3 has 13 residues. CDR1 is MNHNS, CDR2 SASEGT, per germline. The ends were cut back, 1 base at V and 5 bases at J, with 8 bases in the middle. CDR3 nucleotide sequence: TGTGCCAGCAGTGAAGGGCGGGGCGAGACCCAGTACTTC. As protein: CASSEGRGETQYF.